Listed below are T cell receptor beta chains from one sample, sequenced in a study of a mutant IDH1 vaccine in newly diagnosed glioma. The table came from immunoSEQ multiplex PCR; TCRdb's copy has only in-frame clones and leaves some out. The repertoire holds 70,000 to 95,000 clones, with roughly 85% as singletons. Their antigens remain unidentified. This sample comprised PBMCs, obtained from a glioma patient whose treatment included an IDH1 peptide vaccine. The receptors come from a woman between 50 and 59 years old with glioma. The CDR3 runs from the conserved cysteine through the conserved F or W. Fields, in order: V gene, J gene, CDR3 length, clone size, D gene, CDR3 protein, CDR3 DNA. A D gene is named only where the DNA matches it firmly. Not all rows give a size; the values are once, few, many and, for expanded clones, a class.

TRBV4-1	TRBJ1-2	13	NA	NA	CASSPSGLYGYTF	TGCGCCAGCAGCCCCTCAGGGCTCTATGGCTACACCTTC
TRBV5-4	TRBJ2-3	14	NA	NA	CASSSPKRTDTQYF	TGTGCCAGCAGCTCCCCCAAGCGGACAGATACGCAGTATTTT
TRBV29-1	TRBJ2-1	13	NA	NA	CSVDRGDSNEQFF	TGCAGCGTTGATCGTGGAGACTCCAATGAGCAGTTCTTC
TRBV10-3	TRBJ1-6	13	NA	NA	CAISESNDSPLHF	TGTGCCATCAGTGAGTCGAATGATTCACCCCTCCACTTT
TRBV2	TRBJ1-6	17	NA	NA	CASSETSGSLGNSPLHF	TGTGCCAGCAGTGAAACTTCAGGGTCTTTGGGTAATTCACCCCTCCACTTT
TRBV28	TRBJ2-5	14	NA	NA	CASRSRDSQETQYF	TGTGCCAGCAGGTCCAGGGACTCTCAAGAGACCCAGTACTTC
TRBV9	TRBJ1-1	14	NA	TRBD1	CASSVADRAGGAFF	TGTGCCAGCAGCGTAGCGGACAGGGCGGGAGGAGCTTTCTTT
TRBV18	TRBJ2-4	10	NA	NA	CASAVNIQYF	TGTGCCAGCGCCGTAAACATTCAGTACTTC
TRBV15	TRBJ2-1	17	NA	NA	CATSRDPGRGAYNEQFF	TGTGCCACCAGCAGAGATCCGGGCAGGGGAGCGTACAATGAGCAGTTCTTC
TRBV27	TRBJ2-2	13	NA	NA	CASSLGVTGELFF	TGTGCCAGCAGTCTAGGAGTGACCGGGGAGCTGTTTTTT
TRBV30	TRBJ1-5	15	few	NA	CAWSVGGIQNQPQHF	TGTGCCTGGAGTGTAGGAGGGATTCAAAATCAGCCCCAGCATTTT
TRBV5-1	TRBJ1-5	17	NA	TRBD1	CASSLAKTGSWNQPQHF	TGCGCCAGCAGCTTGGCGAAGACAGGGAGTTGGAATCAGCCCCAGCATTTT
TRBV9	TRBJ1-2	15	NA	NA	CASSLSDTLNYGYTF	TGTGCCAGCAGCTTATCGGACACGCTTAACTATGGCTACACCTTC
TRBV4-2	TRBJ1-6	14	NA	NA	CASSQGTENSPLHF	TGTGCCAGCAGCCAAGGGACAGAAAATTCACCCCTCCACTTT
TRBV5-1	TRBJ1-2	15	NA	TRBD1	CASSYGQGVNYGYTF	TGCGCCAGCAGCTACGGACAGGGGGTTAATTATGGCTACACCTTC
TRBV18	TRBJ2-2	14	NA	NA	CASSPLTSTGELFF	TGTGCCAGCTCACCACTAACTTCTACCGGGGAGCTGTTTTTT
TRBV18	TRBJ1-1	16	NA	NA	CASSPPGARMNTEAFF	TGTGCCAGCTCACCACCGGGGGCAAGAATGAACACTGAAGCTTTCTTT
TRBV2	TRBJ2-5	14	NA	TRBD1	CASRADRVGETQYF	TGTGCCAGCAGGGCGGACAGGGTCGGAGAGACCCAGTACTTC
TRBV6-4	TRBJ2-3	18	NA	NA	CASINDRVPRRLTDTQYF	TGTGCCAGCATCAACGATCGGGTACCACGTAGGTTGACAGATACGCAGTATTTT
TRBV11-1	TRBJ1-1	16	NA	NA	CASRAEGGVMNTEAFF	TGTGCCAGCAGGGCTGAAGGGGGAGTCATGAACACTGAAGCTTTCTTT
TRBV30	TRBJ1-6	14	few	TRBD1	CAWTIGQGNSPLHF	TGTGCCTGGACCATCGGACAGGGGAATTCACCCCTCCACTTT
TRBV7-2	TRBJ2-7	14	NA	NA	CASSWEVGPYEQYF	TGTGCCAGCAGCTGGGAGGTAGGGCCCTACGAGCAGTACTTC